The TCR beta chain under discussion was sequenced for a study of shared clonotypes between healthy human individuals. Trimming shortened V by 3 bases and J by 5 bases, and 16 bases separated the two germline ends. CDR1 and CDR2 (germline): GTSNPN, SVGIG (reference sequence). This CDR3 comprises 15 residues. This clone appeared a few times. Only in-frame clones appear in the TCRdb table, and some are missing; sequencing was by immunoSEQ multiplex PCR. Among about 980,000 clones listed, approximately 80% were seen once. This clonotype was sampled from a young man in good health. The rearrangement joins TRBV30 to TRBJ2-2, with TRBD2 as a possible D gene (6 bases). The sequenced sample was memory CD4+ T cells sorted from blood. The subset was: CD45RA-negative fraction. DNA for the CDR3: TGTGCCTGGAGAGCCACCGGGACTGCAACCGGGGAGCTGTTTTTT. Amino acid sequence: CAWRATGTATGELFF.